These T cell receptor beta chains were read from a single sample in a study of long-term antiretroviral therapy in people with HIV. Here immunoSEQ multiplex PCR was the method, and the copy in TCRdb shows in-frame clones only, minus some. This sample has 20,000 to 25,000 clones; 70% to 80% occur once, and the top ten carry about 12%. The material was unsorted PBMCs, obtained about 21 months before starting antiretroviral therapy. All receptors derive from a woman between 40 and 55 years old with HIV. Both conserved end residues are part of each CDR3. The D gene is left open where the match is weak. Where a row states a size, it is once, few, many or the class of an expanded clone; other rows omit it.

abundance: NA; j_gene: TRBJ2-5; v_gene: TRBV7-2; d_gene: TRBD2; CDR3nt: TGTGCCAGCAGCTTAGTGGCGGGGGGGCCGGGGGAGACCCAGTACTTC; CDR3aa: CASSLVAGGPGETQYF
abundance: once; j_gene: TRBJ1-6; v_gene: TRBV4-3; d_gene: NA; CDR3nt: TGCGCCAGCAGCCAAGATTTCAGCTCCTATAATTCACCCCTCCACTTT; CDR3aa: CASSQDFSSYNSPLHF
abundance: NA; j_gene: TRBJ1-2; v_gene: TRBV19; d_gene: NA; CDR3nt: TGTGCCAGTAGTATATGGGACACTCCTAACTATGGCTACACCTTC; CDR3aa: CASSIWDTPNYGYTF
abundance: NA; j_gene: TRBJ2-7; v_gene: TRBV5-4; d_gene: NA; CDR3nt: TGTGCCAGCAGCTTGGGGACAGTCGAGCAGTACTTC; CDR3aa: CASSLGTVEQYF
abundance: NA; j_gene: TRBJ1-2; v_gene: TRBV19; d_gene: NA; CDR3nt: TGTGCCAGTAGCCCTGACACCTCGGGCGGCTACACCTTC; CDR3aa: CASSPDTSGGYTF
abundance: NA; j_gene: TRBJ1-5; v_gene: TRBV2; d_gene: NA; CDR3nt: TGTGCCAGCAGTTTAGGACCCAATCAGCCCCAGCATTTT; CDR3aa: CASSLGPNQPQHF
abundance: NA; j_gene: TRBJ1-5; v_gene: TRBV6-1; d_gene: NA; CDR3nt: TGTGCCAGCAGTGAACTAAAGGGGAGCAATCAGCCCCAGCATTTT; CDR3aa: CASSELKGSNQPQHF
abundance: NA; j_gene: TRBJ2-7; v_gene: TRBV7-9; d_gene: TRBD1; CDR3nt: TGTGCCAGCAGCCAAAACGGACAGGGGCTTGCCGAGCAGTACTTC; CDR3aa: CASSQNGQGLAEQYF
abundance: large; j_gene: TRBJ1-5; v_gene: TRBV4-3; d_gene: NA; CDR3nt: TGCGCCAGCAGCCAAGTGGTGGGGGCGAATCAGCCCCAGCATTTT; CDR3aa: CASSQVVGANQPQHF
abundance: NA; j_gene: TRBJ2-7; v_gene: TRBV11-3; d_gene: NA; CDR3nt: TGTGCCAGCAGCACCCGGACGACCCACGAGCAGTACTTC; CDR3aa: CASSTRTTHEQYF
abundance: few; j_gene: TRBJ1-1; v_gene: TRBV19; d_gene: NA; CDR3nt: TGTGCCAGTAGTATTACTCAGAACACTGAAGCTTTCTTT; CDR3aa: CASSITQNTEAFF
abundance: once; j_gene: TRBJ1-4; v_gene: TRBV7-9; d_gene: TRBD1; CDR3nt: TGTGCCAGCAGCTGGGGACAGGGGAACGAAAAACTGTTTTTT; CDR3aa: CASSWGQGNEKLFF
abundance: NA; j_gene: TRBJ1-1; v_gene: TRBV18; d_gene: NA; CDR3nt: TGTGCCAGCTCACCACCGTCCGACAGCAACACTGAAGCTTTCTTT; CDR3aa: CASSPPSDSNTEAFF
abundance: NA; j_gene: TRBJ1-5; v_gene: TRBV6-5; d_gene: TRBD1; CDR3nt: TGTGCCAGCAGTTTCGATCAACAGGGGAATCAGCCCCAGCATTTT; CDR3aa: CASSFDQQGNQPQHF
abundance: NA; j_gene: TRBJ2-3; v_gene: TRBV23-1; d_gene: NA; CDR3nt: TGCGCCAGCAGTCAGAAGAGGTTGGCTTCTGGCACAGATACGCAGTATTTT; CDR3aa: CASSQKRLASGTDTQYF
abundance: NA; j_gene: TRBJ2-2; v_gene: TRBV27; d_gene: NA; CDR3nt: TGTGCCAGCAGTTTGACAGGAAGGTGGACCGGGGAGCTGTTTTTT; CDR3aa: CASSLTGRWTGELFF
abundance: NA; j_gene: TRBJ2-7; v_gene: TRBV7-8; d_gene: NA; CDR3nt: TGTGCCAGCAGCGCTAGCTACGAGCAGTACTTC; CDR3aa: CASSASYEQYF
abundance: once; j_gene: TRBJ2-5; v_gene: TRBV19; d_gene: NA; CDR3nt: TGTGCCAGTAACCGGGGGCCAAAGGAGACCCAGTACTTC; CDR3aa: CASNRGPKETQYF
abundance: few; j_gene: TRBJ2-7; v_gene: TRBV14; d_gene: NA; CDR3nt: TGTGCCAGCAGCCCACAGAACTCCTACGAGCAGTACTTC; CDR3aa: CASSPQNSYEQYF
abundance: NA; j_gene: TRBJ2-2; v_gene: TRBV2; d_gene: NA; CDR3nt: TGTGCCAGCAGTGAATTCGGTCCAGGCTCGAACACCGGGGAGCTGTTTTTT; CDR3aa: CASSEFGPGSNTGELFF
abundance: NA; j_gene: TRBJ1-1; v_gene: TRBV14; d_gene: NA; CDR3nt: TGTGCCAGCAGCATAAACTGGGCCACTGAAGCTTTCTTT; CDR3aa: CASSINWATEAFF
abundance: NA; j_gene: TRBJ1-4; v_gene: TRBV2; d_gene: NA; CDR3nt: TGTGCCAGCAGTACGGATGAAAAACTGTTTTTT; CDR3aa: CASSTDEKLFF
abundance: NA; j_gene: TRBJ2-3; v_gene: TRBV5-1; d_gene: TRBD2; CDR3nt: TGCGCCAGCAGTTTGACTAGCGGATCTGCCACAGATACGCAGTATTTT; CDR3aa: CASSLTSGSATDTQYF
abundance: NA; j_gene: TRBJ2-5; v_gene: TRBV5-1; d_gene: TRBD2; CDR3nt: TGCGCCAGCAGCTGGGGGACTAGCGGGAGGGCCTCGCAAGAGACCCAGTACTTC; CDR3aa: CASSWGTSGRASQETQYF
abundance: NA; j_gene: TRBJ2-3; v_gene: TRBV5-1; d_gene: TRBD2; CDR3nt: TGCGCCAGCAGCTTGAGGGCTAGCGGGACTCTCGCGGATACGCAGTATTTT; CDR3aa: CASSLRASGTLADTQYF
abundance: NA; j_gene: TRBJ2-2; v_gene: TRBV7-2; d_gene: NA; CDR3nt: TGTGCCAGCAGCTGGGCGAACACCGGGGAGCTGTTTTTT; CDR3aa: CASSWANTGELFF
abundance: NA; j_gene: TRBJ1-5; v_gene: TRBV7-9; d_gene: NA; CDR3nt: TGTGCCAGCAGCTTAGGGCAATATCAGCCCCAGCATTTT; CDR3aa: CASSLGQYQPQHF
abundance: NA; j_gene: TRBJ2-1; v_gene: TRBV27; d_gene: TRBD2; CDR3nt: TGTGCCAGCAGTTTTTCTAGCGGGAGGGATGAGCAGTTCTTC; CDR3aa: CASSFSSGRDEQFF
abundance: few; j_gene: TRBJ1-2; v_gene: TRBV4-1; d_gene: TRBD1; CDR3nt: TGCGCCAGCAGCACGCATTGGACAGGGGAGTTTGGCTACACCTTC; CDR3aa: CASSTHWTGEFGYTF
abundance: few; j_gene: TRBJ2-1; v_gene: TRBV30; d_gene: NA; CDR3nt: TGTGCCTGGAGTGTATCTGGGAATTGGCCTGTAGAGCAGTTCTTC; CDR3aa: CAWSVSGNWPVEQFF
abundance: NA; j_gene: TRBJ2-2; v_gene: TRBV7-9; d_gene: NA; CDR3nt: TGTGCCAGCAATACCCAATTCGACACCGGGGAGCTGTTTTTT; CDR3aa: CASNTQFDTGELFF
abundance: NA; j_gene: TRBJ2-7; v_gene: TRBV7-8; d_gene: TRBD2; CDR3nt: TGTGCCAGCCGAGTGCGTGAACTAGCGGTTTACGAGCAGTACTTC; CDR3aa: CASRVRELAVYEQYF
abundance: NA; j_gene: TRBJ1-4; v_gene: TRBV5-1; d_gene: TRBD1; CDR3nt: TGCGCCAGCAGCGCTAATCGACAGGGGCGGGATGAAAAACTGTTTTTT; CDR3aa: CASSANRQGRDEKLFF
abundance: NA; j_gene: TRBJ1-3; v_gene: TRBV7-8; d_gene: NA; CDR3nt: TGTGCCAGCAGCTTACGGGCAGGGGCAAGAATAGGAAACACCATATATTTT; CDR3aa: CASSLRAGARIGNTIYF
abundance: NA; j_gene: TRBJ2-7; v_gene: TRBV5-1; d_gene: TRBD1; CDR3nt: TGCGCCAGCAGCTGGGGGACAGGGGGCCCCTACGAGCAGTACTTC; CDR3aa: CASSWGTGGPYEQYF
abundance: NA; j_gene: TRBJ1-4; v_gene: TRBV19; d_gene: NA; CDR3nt: TGTGCCAGTAGTATCCGTCACGCGGCAACTAATGAAAAACTGTTTTTT; CDR3aa: CASSIRHAATNEKLFF
abundance: once; j_gene: TRBJ2-1; v_gene: TRBV28; d_gene: TRBD2; CDR3nt: TGTGCCAGCAGTCCTAGCGGGATCGCCTACAATGAGCAGTTCTTC; CDR3aa: CASSPSGIAYNEQFF
abundance: NA; j_gene: TRBJ2-2; v_gene: TRBV11-3; d_gene: TRBD2; CDR3nt: TGTGCCAGCAGCCTACTTAGCGGGAAGGGCACCGGGGAGCTGTTTTTT; CDR3aa: CASSLLSGKGTGELFF
abundance: NA; j_gene: TRBJ2-2; v_gene: TRBV9; d_gene: TRBD1; CDR3nt: TGTGCCAGCAGCGTGTCGGGACAGGGCACCGGGGAGCTGTTTTTT; CDR3aa: CASSVSGQGTGELFF